This T cell receptor (beta chain) is from a study of neoadjuvant anti-PD-1 for oral cavity cancer. Method: immunoSEQ multiplex PCR; TCRdb's copy keeps in-frame clones and lacks some. This table holds 55,000 to 80,000 clones, 80% to 90% found once. The CDR3 has 14 amino acids. The J segment lost 2 bases and the V segment lost 6 bases, leaving 7 bases of the junction unmatched. CDR1 MRHNA and CDR2 SNTAGT come from the germline V gene. For this clone: The antigen is undetermined.

General observations from the study: Higher pretreatment blood Treg/Th17 ratios correlated with higher pretreatment blood and lower post-treatment tumor TCRbeta clonality.

The chain uses TRBV6-4 and TRBJ2-7; 7 bases map to TRBD1. This clonotype was obtained from a person between 35 and 79 years old with oral cavity squamous cell carcinoma. The starting material was PBMCs, obtained before nivolumab (anti-PD-1) treatment. CDR3 loop: CASSPDREPYEQYF. The CDR3 DNA sequence: TGTGCCAGCAGCCCCGACAGGGAGCCCTACGAGCAGTACTTC.